A single sample gave rise to the 14 T cell receptor beta chains below, sequenced in a study of T-cell memory formation after mild COVID-19. TCRdb fed the 5' RACE reads into MiXCR, producing one record per CDR3 protein. The repertoire has 400,000 to 500,000 distinct CDR3 sequences, 24% of them found once; the top ten carry 7% to 9.5%. The specimen sequenced was PBMCs or a T cell subset sorted from them (not recorded which). Receptors originate from an adult woman who had mild COVID-19 (a few samples of this study predate the infection). Cell type and time point are not known.

The chain links TRBV2 to TRBJ1-2; 9 bases are shared with TRBD1. This CDR3 is 16 amino acids long. Trimming took 3 bases from V and 3 from J; bases not matched to a gene: 8. Germline V gene sequence: CDR1 SNHLY, CDR2 FYNNEI. DNA of the CDR3: TGTGCCAGCAGTGACCCGAACAGGGGGCGAGACTATGGCTACACCTTC. Its protein is CASSDPNRGRDYGYTF.

This clonotype showed up just a few times. The V call is TRBV12-3 or TRBV12-4, the J call TRBJ1-2; 8 bases are shared with TRBD1. This CDR3 has 18 amino acids. V shed 2 bases and J 5 bases; nucleotides not matched to a gene: 16. CDR3 sequence: CASSLRTGTSWGRYGYTF. The CDR3 region has the DNA TGTGCCAGCAGTTTAAGGACAGGGACCTCGTGGGGTAGATATGGCTACACCTTC.

DNA for the CDR3: TGCAGCGTTGAAACCCGACAGGGGGCAATATTCTTC. It encodes CSVETRQGAIFF. This chain connects TRBV29-1 to TRBJ2-1, with 10 bases that match TRBD1. With V trimmed by 2 bases and J by 16 bases, 8 bases remained unmatched. The CDR3 runs 12 residues. Germline V lookup: CDR1 SQVTM, CDR2 ANQGSEA.

The chain links TRBV2 to TRBJ2-3; 8 bases match TRBD2. The CDR3 has 16 residues. Trimming cost V 1 base and J 0 bases; bases outside gene matches: 3. Germline lookup yields CDR1 SNHLY and CDR2 FYNNEI. The CDR3 DNA follows: TGTGCCAGCAGTGAAGATACTAGCGGAAGCACAGATACGCAGTATTTT. The encoded protein is CASSEDTSGSTDTQYF. The whole variable domain, filled in from reference TRBV2 and TRBJ2-3, reads EPEVTQTPSHQVTQMGQEVILRCVPISNHLYFYWYRQILGQKVEFLVSFYNNEISEKSEIFDDQFSVERPDGSNFTLKIRSTKLEDSAMYFCASSEDTSGSTDTQYFGPGTRLTVL.

The J gene is TRBJ1-1, the V gene TRBV14; a weak D match, TRBD1 (6 bases). V was pared by 3 bases and J by 3 bases, with 8 bases between. Per germline, CDR1 SGHDN and CDR2 FVKESK. The CDR3 covers 13 residues. The CDR3 DNA follows: TGTGCCAGCAGCCATTACAGGGACACTGAAGCTTTCTTT. This encodes CASSHYRDTEAFF.

The rearrangement joins TRBV18 to TRBJ2-7; D tentatively fits TRBD1 or TRBD2 (5 bases each). Germline lookup yields CDR1 KGHSH and CDR2 LQKENI. Trimming cost V 6 bases and J 1 base, with 16 bases left between them. CDR3 length equals 15 residues. CDR3 amino acids: CASSPRDGPSYEQYF. DNA for the CDR3: TGTGCCAGCTCCCCCCGGGACGGACCTTCCTACGAGCAGTACTTC.

The rearrangement uses TRBV29-1 and TRBJ2-7; no clear D gene. V was shortened by 7 bases and J by 1 base, with 17 bases between the two germline ends. Germline CDR1 reads SQVTM; CDR2 reads ANQGSEA. The CDR3 runs 14 residues. The CDR3 region is CSARWSQRSYEQYF. The CDR3 nucleotides read TGCAGCGCCCGGTGGAGTCAGAGATCCTACGAGCAGTACTTC.

This clonotype was counted only a few times. This sequence joins TRBV6-6 and TRBJ1-2; 8 bases align to TRBD1. This CDR3 spans 16 amino acids. J was trimmed by 2 bases and V by 1 base; bases with no gene match: 6. The germline V gene has CDR1 MNHNY and CDR2 SVGAGI (reference sequence). The CDR3 nucleotides are TGTGCCAGCAGTTACTTGGGGGACAGGCTGAACTATGGCTACACCTTC. Amino acids: CASSYLGDRLNYGYTF.

The chain uses TRBV5-5 and TRBJ2-3; D might be TRBD2 (6 bases). The V end lost 0 bases, the J end lost 5 bases, and 13 bases lay between the germline ends. Per germline, CDR1 SGHKS and CDR2 YYEKEE (reference sequence). The CDR3 sequence is 15 residues long. CDR3 coding DNA: TGTGCCAGCAGCTTGGCCGACGGGAGAGGAGATACGCAGTATTTT. Its translation: CASSLADGRGDTQYF.

The chain couples TRBV6-1 to TRBJ1-2; 10 nucleotides agree with TRBD1. V was clipped by 3 bases and J by 8 bases; unmatched bases: 9. Germline V gene data show CDR1 as MNHNS and CDR2 as SASEGT. CDR3 length: 15 amino acids. The CDR3 nucleotides read TGTGCCAGCAGTGAGCACCCGGGACAGGGGTACGGCTACACCTTC. Amino acid sequence: CASSEHPGQGYGYTF.

V gene TRBV21-1 combines with J gene TRBJ1-6. TRBV21-1 is a listed pseudogene. This CDR3 contains 15 residues. The CDR3 sequence is CATLLGVWENSPLHF. Written as DNA, the CDR3 is TGTGCCACCCTCCTCGGCGTTTGGGAGAATTCACCCCTCCACTTT.

The gene calls are TRBV2 and TRBJ1-1; possibly TRBD1 for D (6 bases). Trimming took off 4 bases at V and 1 base at J, with 10 bases between the two ends. The germline V gene has CDR1 SNHLY and CDR2 FYNNEI. The CDR3 spans 14 residues. The CDR3, as DNA: TGTGCCAGCAGTGGACTACAGGGGAACACTGAAGCTTTCTTT. Translating it yields CASSGLQGNTEAFF.

This clonotype was counted a few times. The genes are TRBV12-3 or TRBV12-4 and TRBJ2-1; no clear D. V lost 6 bases and J 0 bases, leaving 15 bases between the germline ends. The CDR3 is made up of 16 amino acids. CDR3 region: CASSRTLESSYNEQFF. The CDR3 DNA is TGTGCCAGCAGCCGGACCCTTGAGAGCTCCTACAATGAGCAGTTCTTC.

This clonotype was detected only a few times. This sequence joins TRBV5-8 and TRBJ2-1; either TRBD1 or TRBD2 may fit D (5 bases each). The germline V gene encodes CDR1 SGHTS and CDR2 YDEGEE. The CDR3 sequence is 14 residues long. V was clipped by 5 bases and J by 7 bases, with 16 bases between them. CDR3 residues: CASSGTPSGNEQFF. The CDR3 DNA sequence: TGTGCCAGCAGTGGGACCCCCTCGGGGAATGAGCAGTTCTTC.